This T cell receptor beta chain was found in a study of blood T cell repertoires in COVID-19. About the study: Acute and convalescent COVID-19 specimens originated in the United States, Italy and Spain. Sources were T cells, B-cell-depleted T cells, or PBMCs; the material itself was cDNA or gDNA.

While infection was still active, Seattle patients were enrolled and then followed longitudinally. Trimming took off 2 bases at V and 1 base at J, with 10 bases between the two ends. This CDR3 has 15 amino acids. Germline V gives CDR1 SGHDT, CDR2 YYEEEE. Authors' methods: From reference gene primer amplification, estimates of nucleated cell counts were derived. Libraries were prepared by immunoSEQ multiplex PCR; TCRdb keeps only in-frame clonotypes and omits some of them. V and J calls and clone size follow that table, whereas D and trimming were derived from the DNA. This sample carries more than 300,000 clones, around 87% of them seen once, and the ten largest clones take about 6.3%.

This receptor was taken from a woman in her fifties or sixties with COVID-19, enrolled during active disease. Sample: peripheral blood. V gene TRBV5-6 combines with J gene TRBJ2-4; tentatively, D is TRBD2 (5 bases). The chain's CDR3 is CASSLGGSAKNIQYF. CDR3 DNA sequence: TGTGCCAGCAGCTTAGGAGGTTCCGCCAAAAACATTCAGTACTTC.